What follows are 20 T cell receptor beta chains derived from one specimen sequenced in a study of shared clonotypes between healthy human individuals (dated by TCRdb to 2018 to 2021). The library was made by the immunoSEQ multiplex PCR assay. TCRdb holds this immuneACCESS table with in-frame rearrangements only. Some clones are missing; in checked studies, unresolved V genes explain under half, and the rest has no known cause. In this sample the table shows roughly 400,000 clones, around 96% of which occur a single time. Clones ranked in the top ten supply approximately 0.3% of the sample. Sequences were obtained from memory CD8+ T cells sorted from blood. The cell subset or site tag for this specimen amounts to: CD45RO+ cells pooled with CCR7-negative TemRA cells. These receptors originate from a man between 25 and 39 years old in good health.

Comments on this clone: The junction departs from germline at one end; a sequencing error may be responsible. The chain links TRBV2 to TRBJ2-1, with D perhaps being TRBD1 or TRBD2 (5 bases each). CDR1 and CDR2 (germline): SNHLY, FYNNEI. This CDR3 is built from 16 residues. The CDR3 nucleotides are TGTGCCAGCGGTGAAAGAACCGGGACCTACTACAATGAGCAGTTCTTC. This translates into CASGERTGTYYNEQFF.

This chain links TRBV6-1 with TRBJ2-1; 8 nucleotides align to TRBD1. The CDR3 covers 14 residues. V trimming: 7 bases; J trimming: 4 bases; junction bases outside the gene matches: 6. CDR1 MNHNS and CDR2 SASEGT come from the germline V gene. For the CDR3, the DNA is TGTGCCAGCAATTTAGGACAGGGATACAATGAGCAGTTCTTC. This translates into CASNLGQGYNEQFF.

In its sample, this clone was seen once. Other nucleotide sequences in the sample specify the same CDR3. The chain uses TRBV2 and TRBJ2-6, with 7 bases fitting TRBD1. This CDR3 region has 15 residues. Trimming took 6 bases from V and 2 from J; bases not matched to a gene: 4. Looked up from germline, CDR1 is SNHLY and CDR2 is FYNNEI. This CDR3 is CASRVDRAGANVLTF. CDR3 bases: TGTGCCAGCAGAGTCGACAGGGCTGGGGCCAACGTCCTGACTTTC.

The CDR3 region is CASTSRGGGYTF. As DNA, the CDR3 is TGCGCCAGCACCTCCAGGGGAGGAGGCTACACCTTC. The chain employs TRBV10-1 and TRBJ1-2, with D possibly being TRBD1 (6 bases). Germline V CDR1 and CDR2: WNHNN, SYGVQD (reference sequence). Trimming removed 7 bases at V and 8 bases at J, with 14 bases between. The CDR3 has 12 residues.

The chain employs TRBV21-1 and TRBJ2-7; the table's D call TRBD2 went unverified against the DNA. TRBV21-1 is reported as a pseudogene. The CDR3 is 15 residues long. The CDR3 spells CASSDRRDGPYEQYF. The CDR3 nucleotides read TGTGCCAGCAGCGACCGGAGGGACGGCCCCTACGAGCAGTACTTC.

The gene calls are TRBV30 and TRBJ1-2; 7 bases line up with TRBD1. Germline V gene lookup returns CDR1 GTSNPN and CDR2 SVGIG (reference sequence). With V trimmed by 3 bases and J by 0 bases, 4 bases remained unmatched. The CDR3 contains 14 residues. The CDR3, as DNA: TGTGCCTGGAGGAAGGGACAGACTAACTATGGCTACACCTTC. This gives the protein CAWRKGQTNYGYTF.

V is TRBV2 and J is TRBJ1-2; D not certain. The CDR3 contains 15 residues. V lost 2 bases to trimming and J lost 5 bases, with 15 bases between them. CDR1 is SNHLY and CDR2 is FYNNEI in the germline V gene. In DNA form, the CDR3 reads TGTGCCAGCAGTGAACCCAGCCGGGTAAAATATGGCTACACCTTC. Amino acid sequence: CASSEPSRVKYGYTF.

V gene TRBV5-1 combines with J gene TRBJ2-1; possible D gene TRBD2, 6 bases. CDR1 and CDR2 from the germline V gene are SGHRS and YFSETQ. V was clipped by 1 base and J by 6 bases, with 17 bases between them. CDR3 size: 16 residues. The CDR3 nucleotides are TGCGCCAGCAGCTTGAAACTTACGGGAGTTAGCAATGAGCAGTTCTTC. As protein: CASSLKLTGVSNEQFF.

The CDR3 is CASSDSGFTQYF. The CDR3 bases are TGTGCCAGCAGTGATTCCGGGTTTACGCAGTATTTT. This rearrangement joins TRBV2 to TRBJ2-3; unclear D gene. From germline, CDR1 is SNHLY and CDR2 FYNNEI. This CDR3 is built from 12 residues. V lost 3 bases to trimming and J lost 8 bases, with 9 bases between them.

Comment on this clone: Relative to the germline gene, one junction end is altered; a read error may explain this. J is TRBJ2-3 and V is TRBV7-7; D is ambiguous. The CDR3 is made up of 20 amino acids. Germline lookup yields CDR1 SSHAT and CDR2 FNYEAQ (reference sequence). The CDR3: CASSLALLGLPGPCTDTQYF. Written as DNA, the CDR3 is TGTGCTAGCAGCTTAGCCCTACTTGGGCTCCCGGGCCCTTGCACAGATACGCAGTATTTT.

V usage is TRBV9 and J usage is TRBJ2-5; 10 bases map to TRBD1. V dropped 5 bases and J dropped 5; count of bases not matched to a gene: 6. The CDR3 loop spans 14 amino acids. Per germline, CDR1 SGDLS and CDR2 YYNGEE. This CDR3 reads CASSETGGFETQYF. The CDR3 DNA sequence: TGTGCCAGCAGTGAGACAGGGGGCTTTGAGACCCAGTACTTC.

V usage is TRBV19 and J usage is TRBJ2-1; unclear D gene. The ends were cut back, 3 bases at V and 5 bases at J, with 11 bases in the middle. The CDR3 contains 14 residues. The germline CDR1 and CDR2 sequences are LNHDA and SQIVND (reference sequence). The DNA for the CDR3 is TGTGCCAGTAGTATGAGCCTCACCCACAATGAGCAGTTCTTC. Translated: CASSMSLTHNEQFF.

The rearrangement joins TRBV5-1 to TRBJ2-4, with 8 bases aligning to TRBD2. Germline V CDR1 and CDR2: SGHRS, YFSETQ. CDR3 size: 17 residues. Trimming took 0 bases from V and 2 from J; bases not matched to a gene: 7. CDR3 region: CASSLVSTSVTKNIQYF. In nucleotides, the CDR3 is TGCGCCAGCAGCTTGGTTTCGACTAGCGTTACCAAAAACATTCAGTACTTC.

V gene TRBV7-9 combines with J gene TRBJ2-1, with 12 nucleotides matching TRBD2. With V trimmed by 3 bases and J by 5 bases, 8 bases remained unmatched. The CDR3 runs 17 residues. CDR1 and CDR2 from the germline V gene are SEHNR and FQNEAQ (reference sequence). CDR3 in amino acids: CASSFFRGLAGNNEQFF. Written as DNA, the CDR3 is TGTGCCAGCAGCTTCTTTCGGGGACTAGCGGGTAACAATGAGCAGTTCTTC. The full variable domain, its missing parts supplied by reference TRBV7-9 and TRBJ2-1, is DTGVSQNPRHKITKRGQNVTFRCDPISEHNRLYWYRQTLGQGPEFLTYFQNEAQLEKSRLLSDRFSAERPKGSFSTLEIQRTEQGDSAMYLCASSFFRGLAGNNEQFFGPGTRLTVL.

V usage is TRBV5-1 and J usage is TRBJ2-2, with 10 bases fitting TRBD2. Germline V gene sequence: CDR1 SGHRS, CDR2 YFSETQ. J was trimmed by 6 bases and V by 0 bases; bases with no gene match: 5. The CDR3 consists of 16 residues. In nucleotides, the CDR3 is TGCGCCAGCAGCTTGGATTCCCTAGCGGGAGCCGGGGAGCTGTTTTTT. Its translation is CASSLDSLAGAGELFF.

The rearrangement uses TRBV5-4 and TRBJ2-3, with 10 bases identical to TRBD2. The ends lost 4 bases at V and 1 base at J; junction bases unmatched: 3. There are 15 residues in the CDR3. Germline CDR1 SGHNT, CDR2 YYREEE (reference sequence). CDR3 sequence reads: CASSASGRGTDTQYF. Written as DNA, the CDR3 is TGTGCCAGCAGCGCTAGCGGGAGAGGCACAGATACGCAGTATTTT.

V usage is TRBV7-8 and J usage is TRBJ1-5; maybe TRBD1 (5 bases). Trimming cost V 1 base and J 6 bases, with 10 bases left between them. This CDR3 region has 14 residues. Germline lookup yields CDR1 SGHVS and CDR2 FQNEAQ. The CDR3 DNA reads TGTGCCAGCAGCTTAGAGGGGTCGTTTCAGCCCCAGCATTTT. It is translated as CASSLEGSFQPQHF.

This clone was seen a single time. CDR3 loop: CASSRVADTQYF. CDR3 DNA sequence: TGTGCCAGCAGTAGAGTAGCAGATACGCAGTATTTT. The V gene is TRBV6-1, the J gene TRBJ2-3; unclear D gene. The V end lost 5 bases, the J end lost 4 bases, and 7 bases lay between the germline ends. CDR1 is MNHNS, CDR2 SASEGT, per germline. The CDR3 is 12 amino acids.

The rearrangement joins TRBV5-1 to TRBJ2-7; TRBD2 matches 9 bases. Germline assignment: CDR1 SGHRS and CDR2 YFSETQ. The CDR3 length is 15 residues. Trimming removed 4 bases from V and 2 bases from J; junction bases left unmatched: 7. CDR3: CASSPSGGRAYEQYF. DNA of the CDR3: TGCGCCAGCAGCCCTTCAGGCGGGAGGGCCTACGAGCAGTACTTC. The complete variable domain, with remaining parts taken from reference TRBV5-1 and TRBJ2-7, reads KAGVTQTPRYLIKTRGQQVTLSCSPISGHRSVSWYQQTPGQGLQFLFEYFSETQRNKGNFPGRFSGRQFSNSRSEMNVSTLELGDSALYLCASSPSGGRAYEQYFGPGTRLTVT.

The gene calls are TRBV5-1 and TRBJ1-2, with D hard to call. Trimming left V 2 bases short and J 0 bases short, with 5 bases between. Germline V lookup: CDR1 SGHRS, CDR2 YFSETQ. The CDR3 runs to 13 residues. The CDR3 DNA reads TGCGCCAGCAGCTTCCAGGCTAACTATGGCTACACCTTC. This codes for CASSFQANYGYTF.